The entry that follows covers one TCR beta chain sequence. Its target antigen remains unknown. No clone much larger than this one lies a single base away; base qualities are absent. The source of the sample is a study of shared clonotypes between healthy human individuals (dated by TCRdb to between 2020 and 2021). Turning to the overall study: The cohort included three men and a couple of women between 18 and 49 years of age. To estimate repertoire size and how much clonotypes are shared between individuals, the study performed deep sequencing of blood TCR repertoires from 4 to 6 healthy adults. To increase sequencing depth and limit assay-specific biases, different laboratories used diverse techniques to prepare libraries and sequence TCR repertoires. Leukapheresis yielded between about 0.85 and 9.5 billion PBMCs per donor. Per donor, three plates each were used for CD4 naive and CD4 memory, two for CD8 naive, and one for CD8 memory. Study-level results and caveats: Even with the large sequencing depth, rarefaction of the sorted-subset datasets indicated that sequencing was incomplete. Compared with non-shared clonotypes, clonotypes shared by all four sorted-subset donors had higher generation probabilities. Pairwise subsampling led to the expectation that sequencing depth would affect the degree of clonotype sharing among donors. Larger estimated clonotype richness was generally found for naive subsets than for memory subsets. Sharing across several donors was observed for approximately 5% of naive CD4, around 3.5% of naive CD8, roughly 2.4% of memory CD4, and about 0.4% of memory CD8 clonotypes. Sampling was restricted to blood, and TCR repertoires in tissue are likely to differ from TCR repertoires in blood. The genetic and exposure-history diversity represented was limited by the small number of donors.

CD8 naive samples consisted of CD45RO-negative cells that were positively selected for CCR7, yielding a CD45RA+CCR7+ population without TemRA cells. Healthy HIV-negative adults with no recently reported acute infections or vaccinations were included as donors. Only Caucasian adults living in Nashville, Tennessee, USA were represented among the donors. After blood collection by leukapheresis, PBMCs were isolated using Ficoll-Histopaque density gradient centrifugation and then cryopreserved in the vapor phase of liquid nitrogen. Purity and quantity of every magnetically sorted T cell population were checked by analytical flow cytometry. Each sorted fraction had its genomic DNA isolated and then quantified by UV absorbance on a Nanodrop 2000c. The CDR3, cysteine through phenylalanine, is 12 amino acids long. The CDR3 DNA has 36 bases and is translated from base 1. Reading the germline V gene gives CDR1 SGDLS and CDR2 YYNGEE. Trimming costs V 3 bases and J 6 bases, and their ends lie 9 bases apart.

Using the deep immunoSEQ assay, multiplex PCR amplified TCR CDR3 regions from genomic DNA. Extracted genomic DNA from each cell subset was spread evenly across all wells of several immunoSEQ 96-well plates, with each plate serving as a replicate. For sorted subsets, each replicate PCR was loaded with roughly 0.2 ug genomic DNA, equivalent to 30,000 or so T cell genomes. Purified libraries were measured with a Qubit 3.0 fluorometer, size-checked on a Bioanalyzer 2100, and measured again with the KAPA Library Quantification kit. Every immunoSEQ 96-well plate was sequenced on a dedicated single-read 150-cycle Illumina NextSeq 550 flow cell. The source study handled its data this way. Because only junctional sequences without quality scores were contained in the immunoSEQ output, filtering matching that applied to full-length reads could not be performed. To assign V/J genes and CDR3, sequences were annotated using PyIR, a Python wrapper for IgBLAST v1.9, with IMGT germline references. Reads were removed for weak V/J assignments (E-value above 1e-6), missing CDR3, stop codons, out-of-frame junctions, or ambiguous translated residues. V3J clonotypes were defined by identical inferred V gene, J gene, and CDR3 amino acid sequence. To compute the percentage overlap between repertoires, the number of shared unique clonotypes was divided by the size of the smaller repertoire. Repertoire richness was assessed with RTK rarefaction, the Chao1 estimator, and Recon v2.1 estimates of unobserved clonotypes. OLGA was used to compute generation probabilities for all TCRbeta clonotypes that the gDNA method yielded from a handful of donors. The immuneACCESS repertoire file appears here via TCRdb, limited to in-frame rearrangements. These files lack a portion of the clones; in checked studies, under half of the deficit traces to unresolved V genes, and the cause of the others is not known. V and J calls and clone size are those listed in that table; D and trimming were worked out from the DNA. A total of about 2 million clones appear in this sample, approximately 95% of them only once. The ten biggest clones cover 0.9% to 1.4% of the sample.

This clonotype was obtained from a man aged 18 to 30 in good health. Sequencing used naive CD8+ T cells sorted from blood. Taken with the paper, the label for cell subset or site translates to: CD45RA+CCR7+. The sequence is built from TRBV9 and TRBJ1-1, with a tentative D gene TRBD1 over 6 matching bases. The CDR3 has the sequence CASSASGAEAFF. The DNA sequence is as follows: TGTGCCAGCAGCGCGTCAGGGGCTGAAGCTTTCTTT.